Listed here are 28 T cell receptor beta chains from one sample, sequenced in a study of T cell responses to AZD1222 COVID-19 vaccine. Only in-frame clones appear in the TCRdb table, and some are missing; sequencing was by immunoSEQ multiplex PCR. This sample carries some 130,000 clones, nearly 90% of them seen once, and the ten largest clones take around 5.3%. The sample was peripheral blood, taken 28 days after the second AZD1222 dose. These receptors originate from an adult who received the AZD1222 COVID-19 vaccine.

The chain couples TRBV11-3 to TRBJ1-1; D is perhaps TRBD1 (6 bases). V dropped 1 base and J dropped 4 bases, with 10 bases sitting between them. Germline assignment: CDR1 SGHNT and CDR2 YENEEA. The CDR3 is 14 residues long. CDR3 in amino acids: CASSLVQGSTEAFF. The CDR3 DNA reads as TGTGCCAGCAGCTTAGTTCAGGGGTCCACTGAAGCTTTCTTT. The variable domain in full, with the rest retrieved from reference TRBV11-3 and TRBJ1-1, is EAGVVQSPRYKIIEKKQPVAFWCNPISGHNTLYWYLQNLGQGPELLIRYENEEAVDDSQLPKDRFSAERLKGVDSTLKIQPAELGDSAVYLCASSLVQGSTEAFFGQGTRLTVV.

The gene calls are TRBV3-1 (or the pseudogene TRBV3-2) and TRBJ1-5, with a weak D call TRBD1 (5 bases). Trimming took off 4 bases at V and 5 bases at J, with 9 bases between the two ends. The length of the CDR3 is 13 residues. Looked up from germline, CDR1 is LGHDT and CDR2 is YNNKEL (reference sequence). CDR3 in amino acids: CASSLGRYQPQHF. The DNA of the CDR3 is TGTGCCAGCAGCCTGGGACGGTATCAGCCCCAGCATTTT.

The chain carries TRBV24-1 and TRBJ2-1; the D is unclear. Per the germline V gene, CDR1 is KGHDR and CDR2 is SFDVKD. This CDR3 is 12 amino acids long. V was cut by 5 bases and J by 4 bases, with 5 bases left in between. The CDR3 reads CATSVEYNEQFF. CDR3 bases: TGTGCCACCAGTGTTGAATACAATGAGCAGTTCTTC.

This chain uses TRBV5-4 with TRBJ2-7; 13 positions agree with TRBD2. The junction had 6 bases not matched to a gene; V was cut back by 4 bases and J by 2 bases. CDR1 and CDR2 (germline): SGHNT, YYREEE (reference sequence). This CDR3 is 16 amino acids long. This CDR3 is CASSAGLAGATYEQYF. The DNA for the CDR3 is TGTGCCAGCAGCGCCGGACTAGCGGGAGCGACCTACGAGCAGTACTTC.

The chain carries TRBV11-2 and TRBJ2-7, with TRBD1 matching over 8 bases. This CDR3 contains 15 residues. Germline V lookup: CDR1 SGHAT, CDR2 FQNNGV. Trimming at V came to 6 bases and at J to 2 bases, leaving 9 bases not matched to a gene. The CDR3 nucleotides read TGTGCCAGCAGAGTGACAGGGGCCATCACCTACGAGCAGTACTTC. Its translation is CASRVTGAITYEQYF.

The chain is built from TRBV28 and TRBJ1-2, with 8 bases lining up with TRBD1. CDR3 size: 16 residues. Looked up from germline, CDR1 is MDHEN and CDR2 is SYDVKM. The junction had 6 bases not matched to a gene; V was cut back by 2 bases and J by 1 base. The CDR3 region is CASSLPGQVFNYGYTF. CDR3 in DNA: TGTGCCAGCAGTTTACCGGGACAGGTATTTAACTATGGCTACACCTTC.

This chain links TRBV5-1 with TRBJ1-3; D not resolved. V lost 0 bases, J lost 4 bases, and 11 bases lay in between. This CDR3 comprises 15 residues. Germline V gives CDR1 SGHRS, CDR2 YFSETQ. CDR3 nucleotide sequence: TGCGCCAGCAGCTTGGGAGGAGGGTCGGGAAACACCATATATTTT. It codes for CASSLGGGSGNTIYF. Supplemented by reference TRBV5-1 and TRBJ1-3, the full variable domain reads KAGVTQTPRYLIKTRGQQVTLSCSPISGHRSVSWYQQTPGQGLQFLFEYFSETQRNKGNFPGRFSGRQFSNSRSEMNVSTLELGDSALYLCASSLGGGSGNTIYFGEGSWLTVV.

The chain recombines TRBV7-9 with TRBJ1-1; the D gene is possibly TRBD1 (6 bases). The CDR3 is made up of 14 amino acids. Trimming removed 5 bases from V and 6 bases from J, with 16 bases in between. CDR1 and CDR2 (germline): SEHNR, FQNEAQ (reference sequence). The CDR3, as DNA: TGTGCCAGCAGCCTAGGACAGCCTCGGGCTGAAGCTTTCTTT. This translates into CASSLGQPRAEAFF.

CDR3 coding DNA: TGTGCCAGCAGTGAATTCTCGGCAGACTATGGCTACACCTTC. Protein: CASSEFSADYGYTF. The chain uses TRBV6-1 and TRBJ1-2; D is unresolved. V dropped 2 bases and J dropped 3 bases, with 10 bases sitting between them. The CDR3 runs 14 residues. Germline values: CDR1 MNHNS, CDR2 SASEGT.

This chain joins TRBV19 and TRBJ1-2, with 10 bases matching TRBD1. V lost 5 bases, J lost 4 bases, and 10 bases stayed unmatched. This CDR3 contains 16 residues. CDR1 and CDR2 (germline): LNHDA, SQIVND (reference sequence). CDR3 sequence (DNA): TGTGCCAGTAGTCTTCGGGACAGGGGTCGGAGCTATGGCTACACCTTC. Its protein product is CASSLRDRGRSYGYTF.

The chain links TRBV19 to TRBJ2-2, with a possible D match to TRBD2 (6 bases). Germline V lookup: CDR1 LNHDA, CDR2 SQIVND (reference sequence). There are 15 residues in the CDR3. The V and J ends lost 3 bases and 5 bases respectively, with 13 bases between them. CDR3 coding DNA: TGTGCCAGTAGTATCGGAGGGGTTAGAACCGGGGAGCTGTTTTTT. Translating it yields CASSIGGVRTGELFF.

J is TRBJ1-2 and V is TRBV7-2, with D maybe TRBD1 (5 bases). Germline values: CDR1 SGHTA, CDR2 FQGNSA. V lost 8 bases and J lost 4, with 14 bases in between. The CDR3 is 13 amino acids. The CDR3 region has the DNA TGTGCCAGCGGCTCAGGGTCGGGCTATGGCTACACCTTC. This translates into CASGSGSGYGYTF.

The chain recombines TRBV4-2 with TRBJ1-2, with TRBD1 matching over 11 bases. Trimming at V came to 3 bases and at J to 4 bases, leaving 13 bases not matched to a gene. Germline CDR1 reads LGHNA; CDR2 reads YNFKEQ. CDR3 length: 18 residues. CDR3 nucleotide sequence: TGTGCCAGCAGCCAGGAACCGGGACAGGGGGGGCTAAGCTATGGCTACACCTTC. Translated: CASSQEPGQGGLSYGYTF.

The CDR3 protein is CASSLSDTQYF. Here the CDR3 DNA reads TGTGCCAGCAGTTTATCAGATACGCAGTATTTT. The V call is TRBV12-3 or TRBV12-4, the J call TRBJ2-3; D not certain. The germline V and J ends were trimmed by 2 bases and 4 bases, with 1 base remaining between them. This CDR3 is built from 11 residues.

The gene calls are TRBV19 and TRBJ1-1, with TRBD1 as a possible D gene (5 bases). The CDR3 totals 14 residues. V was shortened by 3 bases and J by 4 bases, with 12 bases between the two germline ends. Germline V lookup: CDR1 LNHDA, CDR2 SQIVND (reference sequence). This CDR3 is CASSIPGGSTEAFF. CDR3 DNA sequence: TGTGCCAGTAGTATCCCCGGGGGTAGCACTGAAGCTTTCTTT.

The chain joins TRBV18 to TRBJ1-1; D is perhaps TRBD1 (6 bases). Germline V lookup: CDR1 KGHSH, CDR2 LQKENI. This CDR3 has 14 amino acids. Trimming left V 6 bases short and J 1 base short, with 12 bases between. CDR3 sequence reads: CASSGAAENTEAFF. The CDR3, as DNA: TGTGCCAGCTCGGGGGCAGCAGAGAACACTGAAGCTTTCTTT. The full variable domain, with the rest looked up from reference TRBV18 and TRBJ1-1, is NAGVMQNPRHLVRRRGQEARLRCSPMKGHSHVYWYRQLPEEGLKFMVYLQKENIIDESGMPKERFSAEFPKEGPSILRIQQVVRGDSAAYFCASSGAAENTEAFFGQGTRLTVV.

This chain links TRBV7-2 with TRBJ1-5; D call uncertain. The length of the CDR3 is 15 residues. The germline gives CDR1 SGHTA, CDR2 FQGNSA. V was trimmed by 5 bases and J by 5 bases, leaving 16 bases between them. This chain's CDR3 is CASSKEGSPYQPQHF. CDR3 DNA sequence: TGTGCCAGCAGCAAAGAAGGGAGCCCCTATCAGCCCCAGCATTTT. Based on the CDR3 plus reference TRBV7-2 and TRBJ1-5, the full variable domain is GAGVSQSPSNKVTEKGKDVELRCDPISGHTALYWYRQSLGQGLEFLIYFQGNSAPDKSGLPSDRFSAERTGGSVSTLTIQRTQQEDSAVYLCASSKEGSPYQPQHFGDGTRLSIL.

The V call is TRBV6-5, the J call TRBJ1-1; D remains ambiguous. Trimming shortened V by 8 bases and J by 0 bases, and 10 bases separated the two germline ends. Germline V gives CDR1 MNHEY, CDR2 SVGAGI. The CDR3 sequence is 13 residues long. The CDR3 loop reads CASFRPVNTEAFF. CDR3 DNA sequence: TGTGCCAGCTTCCGACCGGTGAACACTGAAGCTTTCTTT.

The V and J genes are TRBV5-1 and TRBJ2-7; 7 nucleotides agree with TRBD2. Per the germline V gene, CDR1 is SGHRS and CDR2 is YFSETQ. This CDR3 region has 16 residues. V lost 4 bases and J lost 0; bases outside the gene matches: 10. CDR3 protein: CASSPAASGHSYEQYF. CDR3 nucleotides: TGCGCCAGCAGCCCGGCGGCTAGCGGACACTCCTACGAGCAGTACTTC.

CDR3 loop: CASSRLALTDTQYF. The DNA for the CDR3 is TGTGCCAGCAGTCGACTAGCTCTCACAGATACGCAGTATTTT. This chain uses TRBV6-6 with TRBJ2-3; TRBD2 agrees at 7 bases. Germline V lookup: CDR1 MNHNY, CDR2 SVGAGI (reference sequence). This CDR3 has 14 amino acids. The V and J ends lost 5 bases and 2 bases, in that order; junction bases with no gene match: 4.

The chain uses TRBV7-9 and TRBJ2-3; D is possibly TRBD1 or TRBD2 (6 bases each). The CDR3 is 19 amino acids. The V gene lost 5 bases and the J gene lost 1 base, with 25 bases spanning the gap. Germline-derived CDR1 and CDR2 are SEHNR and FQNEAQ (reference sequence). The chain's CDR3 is CASSPLLGARGGGTDTQYF. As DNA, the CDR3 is TGTGCCAGCAGCCCGCTGTTGGGGGCGCGGGGTGGAGGCACAGATACGCAGTATTTT.

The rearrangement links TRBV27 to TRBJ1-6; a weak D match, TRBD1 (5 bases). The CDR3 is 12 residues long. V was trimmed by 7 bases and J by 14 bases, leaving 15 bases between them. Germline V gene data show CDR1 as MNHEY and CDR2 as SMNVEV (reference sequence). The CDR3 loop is CASTSQGIALHF. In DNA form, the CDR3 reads TGTGCCAGCACCTCCCAGGGAATAGCCCTCCACTTT.

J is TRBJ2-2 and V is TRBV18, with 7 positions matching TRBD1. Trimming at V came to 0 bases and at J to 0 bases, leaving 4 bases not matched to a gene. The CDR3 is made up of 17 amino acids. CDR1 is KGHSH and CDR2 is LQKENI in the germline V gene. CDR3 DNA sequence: TGTGCCAGCTCACCACCGGGGACAGACCCGAACACCGGGGAGCTGTTTTTT. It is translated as CASSPPGTDPNTGELFF.

The CDR3, as DNA: TGTGCCAGCAGAACTAGCGGGAGGGGTAACAATGAGCAGTTCTTC. Translating it yields CASRTSGRGNNEQFF. J is TRBJ2-1 and V is TRBV2; 13 bases match TRBD2. The J segment lost 5 bases and the V segment lost 6 bases, leaving 4 bases of the junction unmatched. CDR3 length: 15 amino acids. The germline V gene encodes CDR1 SNHLY and CDR2 FYNNEI.

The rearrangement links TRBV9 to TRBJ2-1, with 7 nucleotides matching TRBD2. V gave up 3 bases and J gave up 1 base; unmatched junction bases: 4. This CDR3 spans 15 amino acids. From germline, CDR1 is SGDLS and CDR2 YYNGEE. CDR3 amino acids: CASSAGLFSYNEQFF. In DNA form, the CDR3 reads TGTGCCAGCAGCGCGGGACTATTTTCCTACAATGAGCAGTTCTTC.

This chain's CDR3 is CSVAPLTTIGNEQFF. The CDR3 DNA sequence: TGCAGCGTAGCCCCCTTGACAACCATTGGGAATGAGCAGTTCTTC. The chain carries TRBV29-1 and TRBJ2-1; D is unresolved. Germline V gives CDR1 SQVTM, CDR2 ANQGSEA. V lost 6 bases and J 7 bases, leaving 22 bases between the germline ends. This CDR3 is 15 amino acids long.

The CDR3 loop reads CASTFRDENSPLHF. DNA for the CDR3: TGTGCCAGCACCTTCAGGGACGAAAATTCACCCCTCCACTTT. V is TRBV5-5 and J is TRBJ1-6; D possibly corresponds to TRBD1 (5 bases). Germline CDR1 is SGHKS and CDR2 is YYEKEE (reference sequence). CDR3 length: 14 amino acids. Trimming removed 6 bases from V and 7 bases from J, with 14 bases in between.

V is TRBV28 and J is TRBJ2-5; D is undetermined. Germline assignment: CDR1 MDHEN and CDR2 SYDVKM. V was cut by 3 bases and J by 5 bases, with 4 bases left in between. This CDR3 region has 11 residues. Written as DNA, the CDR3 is TGTGCCAGCAGTTTTCACGAGACCCAGTACTTC. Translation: CASSFHETQYF.